The rows below give T cell receptor beta chains drawn from one sample of a study of tumor-infiltrating lymphocytes in localized non-small cell lung cancer. The assay was immunoSEQ multiplex PCR, and TCRdb's table has in-frame clones only and misses some. The sample records fewer than 20,000 clones, about 84% being singletons. The material sequenced was uninvolved lung tissue not adjacent to the tumor. The origin of the receptors is a human donor with non-small cell lung cancer. The CDR3 runs from the conserved cysteine through the conserved F or W. Fields, in order: V gene, J gene, clone size, D gene, CDR3 DNA, CDR3 protein. The D gene is left open where the match is weak. The listing skips clone size in some rows; elsewhere it reads once, few, many or a size class.

TRBV6-1,TRBJ2-1,-,-,TGTGCCAGCAGTGAAGGGAGTACCTACAATGAGCAGTTCTTC,CASSEGSTYNEQFF
TRBV6-5,TRBJ2-7,-,-,TGTGCCAGCAGTTACTCTCGAGGTTCTTTTGAGCAGTACTTC,CASSYSRGSFEQYF
TRBV10-1,TRBJ1-1,-,-,TGCGCCAGCAGTGAGAAATCTATGGTGAACACTGAAGCTTTCTTT,CASSEKSMVNTEAFF
TRBV19,TRBJ1-2,-,-,TGTGCCAGTAGTACCCCAACAGGGCTCGGTTTCTATGGCTACACCTTC,CASSTPTGLGFYGYTF
TRBV19,TRBJ1-1,-,-,TGTGCCAGTAGTATACGTAACACGGAGTCTGAAGCTTTCTTT,CASSIRNTESEAFF
TRBV11-2,TRBJ2-7,once,TRBD1,TGTGCCAGCAGCTGGGGACAGGGGGAAACCTACGAGCAGTACTTC,CASSWGQGETYEQYF
TRBV19,TRBJ2-1,-,TRBD1,TGTGCCAGTAGTATCGAGGACAGGGGGGCCTATAATGAGCAGTTCTTC,CASSIEDRGAYNEQFF
TRBV2,TRBJ1-1,-,-,TGTGCCAGCAGCGACGCCCTGAATGAAGCTTTCTTT,CASSDALNEAFF
TRBV2,TRBJ2-1,-,TRBD2,TGTGCCAAACTCTCGGGACTAGCGGGCCTTAATTACAATGAGCAGTTCTTC,CAKLSGLAGLNYNEQFF
TRBV30,TRBJ2-1,-,TRBD2,TGTGCCTGGACCCTAGCGGGAGGTGTCAATGAGCAGTTCTTC,CAWTLAGGVNEQFF
TRBV6-5,TRBJ1-2,-,-,TGTGCCAGCAGTTACTCGAGGGTTGTAGCTAACTATGGCTACACCTTC,CASSYSRVVANYGYTF
TRBV28,TRBJ2-5,-,-,TGTGCCAGCAGTGACGTTGAGGTGACCCAGTACTTC,CASSDVEVTQYF
TRBV9,TRBJ2-5,-,TRBD2,TGTGCCAGCAGCCCCCGTACTAGCGGAGCTAGGGCCCAGTACTTC,CASSPRTSGARAQYF
TRBV7-9,TRBJ1-5,-,-,TGTGCCAGCACTCAGGGGACTCAGCCCCAGCATTTT,CASTQGTQPQHF
TRBV5-1,TRBJ2-7,-,-,TGCGCCAGCAGCTTGGGAGAATACTACGAGCAGTACTTC,CASSLGEYYEQYF
TRBV4-1,TRBJ2-5,-,-,TGCGCCAGCAGCCATCCTAGGGTCGCCCAAGAGACCCAGTACTTC,CASSHPRVAQETQYF
TRBV10-2,TRBJ1-1,-,-,TGCGCCAGCAGTGTGAGTCTATACACTGAAGCTTTCTTT,CASSVSLYTEAFF
TRBV19,TRBJ2-1,medium-sized,-,TGTGCCAGTAGTAAGCTAGTTGGCGAGCAGTTCTTC,CASSKLVGEQFF
TRBV15,TRBJ2-7,-,TRBD1,TGTGCCACTGCTCCGGACAGGGGGCCCTACGAGCAGTACTTC,CATAPDRGPYEQYF
TRBV28,TRBJ2-1,-,TRBD1,TGTGCCAGCACCGATTGGGGACAGGGGGGCAATGAGCAGTTCTTC,CASTDWGQGGNEQFF
TRBV19,TRBJ2-7,-,TRBD2,TGTGCCAGTAGTATTAATAGCGGGAGGGAAGGAGCTGAGCAGTACTTC,CASSINSGREGAEQYF
TRBV6-6,TRBJ1-1,-,TRBD1,TGTGCCAGCAGCTCAAACAGGGGGCTGAACACTGAAGCTTTCTTT,CASSSNRGLNTEAFF
TRBV28,TRBJ2-1,-,TRBD2,TGTGCCACGGGACTAGCGGGAGGCCGGGGGTACATGAATGAGCAGTTCTTC,CATGLAGGRGYMNEQFF
TRBV5-1,TRBJ1-1,-,-,TGCGCCAGCTGCGTAAGGGTGGACACTGAAGCTTTCTTT,CASCVRVDTEAFF
TRBV6-6,TRBJ1-1,-,-,TGTGCCAGCGAGATCGGGGAGAACACTGAAGCTTTCTTT,CASEIGENTEAFF
TRBV10-3,TRBJ2-7,-,-,TGTGCCATCAGTGAGTCGACGGTGGGCTCTAGGCACTTC,CAISESTVGSRHF
TRBV7-2,TRBJ2-7,-,-,TGTGCCAGCAGCTTAGAGGGTAGCTCCTACGAGCAGTACTTC,CASSLEGSSYEQYF
TRBV5-1,TRBJ2-5,-,TRBD2,TGCGCCAGCACCATAGCGGGAACGGGTGAGACCCAGTACTTC,CASTIAGTGETQYF
TRBV2,TRBJ2-1,-,-,TGTGCCAGCAGTGAACAGGGACTCTTCGATGAGCAGTTCTTC,CASSEQGLFDEQFF
TRBV27,TRBJ1-1,-,-,TGTGCCAGCAGTTTAATGGTGGGGGGCACTGAAGCTTTCTTT,CASSLMVGGTEAFF
TRBV7-2,TRBJ1-5,-,-,TGTGCCAGCAGCTGGGGGGGAGGAGGGATCGGACAGCCCCAGCATTTT,CASSWGGGGIGQPQHF
TRBV7-2,TRBJ1-2,once,-,TGTGCCAGCAGCTTAGATAAGGCAGGGACAAACTATGGCTACACCTTC,CASSLDKAGTNYGYTF
TRBV7-9,TRBJ2-7,-,-,TGTGCCAGCAGCTCGGGTCCCTACGAGCAGTACTTC,CASSSGPYEQYF
TRBV29-1,TRBJ1-2,-,-,TGCAGCGTTGAAGAAGAGACAAGACGCCGGGGCTACACCTTC,CSVEEETRRRGYTF
TRBV10-1,TRBJ2-7,-,TRBD1,TGCGCCACCCAGTCGGGACAGGGGCTGATGCAGTACTTC,CATQSGQGLMQYF
TRBV7-3,TRBJ2-1,-,-,TGTGCCAGCAGCTTAGGACCTTACAATGAGCAGTTCTTC,CASSLGPYNEQFF
TRBV5-5,TRBJ2-2,once,-,TGTGCCAGCAGCTTGGAGCTCGCCAACACCGGGGAGCTGTTTTTT,CASSLELANTGELFF
TRBV28,TRBJ2-1,-,-,TGTGCCAGCAGCCCTAGCAATGAGCAGTTCTTC,CASSPSNEQFF
TRBV27,TRBJ2-1,once,TRBD2,TGTGCCAGCAGTTTGGGACTAGAGTACAATGAGCAGTTCTTC,CASSLGLEYNEQFF
TRBV28,TRBJ1-5,-,TRBD1,TGTGCCAGCAGACAGGGGAATCAGCCCCAGCATTTT,CASRQGNQPQHF
TRBV2,TRBJ2-7,-,-,TGTGCCAGCAGTGGAGGCACGGGCGGCGGTGAGCAGTACTTC,CASSGGTGGGEQYF
TRBV28,TRBJ2-2,-,TRBD1,TGTGCCAGCAGTTTAACAGGGGCCCGGGGGGAGCTGTTTTTT,CASSLTGARGELFF
TRBV7-3,TRBJ2-1,-,-,TGTGCCAGCAGCTCCCCAAGGACCGTCTACAATGAGCAGTTCTTC,CASSSPRTVYNEQFF
TRBV10-3,TRBJ2-2,-,-,TGTGCCATCACCGAACAGAACACCGGGGAGCTGTTTTTT,CAITEQNTGELFF
TRBV28,TRBJ1-5,-,-,TGTGCCAGCAGGAAAACAGGGAATAGCAATCAGCCCCAGCATTTT,CASRKTGNSNQPQHF
TRBV6-6,TRBJ2-7,-,TRBD2,TGTGCCAGCAGCGACCCCGGGACTAGCGGAGACTACGAGCAGTACTTC,CASSDPGTSGDYEQYF
TRBV2,TRBJ1-2,-,-,TGTGCCAGCAGTGAAAGGACACGACTAAGCTATGGCTACACCTTC,CASSERTRLSYGYTF
TRBV5-4,TRBJ1-4,-,-,TGTGCCAGCAGCCTGGGACCGAACCTAGGGTTAACTAATGAAAAACTGTTTTTT,CASSLGPNLGLTNEKLFF
TRBV4-2,TRBJ2-1,-,TRBD2,TGTGCCAGCAGCCAGGCCGGGACTAGCGGCCTAAATGAGCAGTTCTTC,CASSQAGTSGLNEQFF
TRBV19,TRBJ2-3,-,TRBD2,TGTGCCAGTAGTCTGACTAGCGGTAGGACAGATACGCAGTATTTT,CASSLTSGRTDTQYF
TRBV6-6,TRBJ2-1,-,-,TGTGCCAGCAGTCGACCGGGTGGAGGGTTGAATGAGCAGTTCTTC,CASSRPGGGLNEQFF
TRBV7-8,TRBJ1-2,-,-,TGTGCCAGCAGCCCTGGGACGGATTCCTATGGCTACACCTTC,CASSPGTDSYGYTF
TRBV15,TRBJ2-5,-,-,TGTGCCACCAGCAGAGGCTCGGCGGAAGAGACCCAGTACTTC,CATSRGSAEETQYF
TRBV5-1,TRBJ1-4,-,-,TGCGCCAGCAGCTTACAGGGTCAGAGTGAAAAACTGTTTTTT,CASSLQGQSEKLFF
TRBV2,TRBJ2-5,-,-,TGTGCCAGCAGTGAAAGGACTCCATGGGTGGAGACCCAGTACTTC,CASSERTPWVETQYF
TRBV2,TRBJ2-6,-,-,TGTGCCAGCAGTGGGGGTTTGGACTCTGGGGCCAACGTCCTGACTTTC,CASSGGLDSGANVLTF
TRBV10-2,TRBJ1-5,-,-,TGCGCCAGCAGGGTTGGGGGATACAATCAGCCCCAGCATTTT,CASRVGGYNQPQHF
TRBV27,TRBJ1-1,-,-,TGTGCCAGCAGAGAGGGATGGGGGCTCACTGAAGCTTTCTTT,CASREGWGLTEAFF
TRBV10-2,TRBJ1-2,-,TRBD1,TGCGCCAGCAGTGAGGGCACAGGGGGCTATGGCTACACCTTC,CASSEGTGGYGYTF